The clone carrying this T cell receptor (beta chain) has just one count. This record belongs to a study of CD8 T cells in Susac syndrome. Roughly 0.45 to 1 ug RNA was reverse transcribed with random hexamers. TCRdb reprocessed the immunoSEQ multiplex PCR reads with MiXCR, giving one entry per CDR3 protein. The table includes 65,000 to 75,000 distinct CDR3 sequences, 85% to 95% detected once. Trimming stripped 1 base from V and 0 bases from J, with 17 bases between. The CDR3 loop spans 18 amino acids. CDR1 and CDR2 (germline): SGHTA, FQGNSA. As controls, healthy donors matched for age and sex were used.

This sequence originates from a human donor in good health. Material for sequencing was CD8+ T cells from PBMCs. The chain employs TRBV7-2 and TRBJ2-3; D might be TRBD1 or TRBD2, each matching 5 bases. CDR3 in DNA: TGTGCCAGCAGCTTAGGAGGGGCCACCGCCTGGAGCACAGATACGCAGTATTTT. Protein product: CASSLGGATAWSTDTQYF.